This T cell receptor (beta chain) was recorded in a study of T cell clonotyping in hematopoietic cell transplantation. About the study: Pretransplant recipient samples were taken after cytoreduction.

The J segment lost 6 bases and the V segment lost 0 bases, leaving 2 bases of the junction unmatched. Germline CDR1 reads ENHRY; CDR2 reads SYGVKD. The CDR3 covers 13 residues. General study results and limits: Recipient TCR diversity dropped after transplant; expanded clonotypes rose from day 30 to 180.

Sequenced by immunoSEQ multiplex PCR; TCRdb stores in-frame clones only, minus some. Altogether roughly 30,000 clones are present, over 65% being singletons, with the ten largest covering 6% to 8%. About this clone: Its target is unknown.

This sample's time point: recipient sample about 28 days before transplant, after cytoreduction. Samples: about 28 days before transplant, then days 30, 100 and 180 after. The rearrangement links TRBV10-3 to TRBJ2-7, with 7 bases that match TRBD1. The source is a woman in her twenties or thirties with chronic myeloid leukemia. Some clones in this sample may be carry-over from other donors' samples. The source was peripheral blood mononuclear cells, collected before stem cell transplant. DNA of the CDR3: TGTGCCATCAGTGAGTCCTACAGGGGCGAGCAGTACTTC. Translation gives CAISESYRGEQYF.